These 24 T cell receptor beta chains share one sample of origin, sequenced in a study of shared clonotypes between healthy human individuals. Clones were sequenced by immunoSEQ multiplex PCR, and TCRdb holds only the in-frame ones, with some missing. The sample contains about a million clones, approximately 75% of which appear only once. Sequencing input: memory CD4+ T cells from PBMCs. The subset: CD45RA-negative fraction. The origin of the receptors is a man between 18 and 35 years old in good health. Some clones in this sample may be carry-over from other donors' samples.

The chain links TRBV25-1 to TRBJ2-7, with D tentatively TRBD1 or TRBD2 (5 bases each). CDR1 is MGHDK, CDR2 SYGVNS, per germline. V lost 7 bases to trimming and J lost 4 bases, with 11 bases between them. This CDR3 has 12 residues. CDR3 DNA sequence: TGTGCCAGCACGAGAGGGGTGTACGAGCAGTACTTC. Amino acids: CASTRGVYEQYF.

The CDR3 DNA reads TGTGCCAGCAGTGAAGAGAGTAGTAGAGTAAATGAGCAGTTCTTC. It translates to CASSEESSRVNEQFF. The chain recombines TRBV2 with TRBJ2-1, with no clear D. The V and J ends lost 1 base and 7 bases respectively, with 14 bases between them. This CDR3 is built from 15 residues. Germline V lookup: CDR1 SNHLY, CDR2 FYNNEI.

Remarks on this clone: Other DNA sequences from this sample encode an identical CDR3 as well. The rearrangement joins TRBV18 to TRBJ1-3, with D perhaps TRBD1 (5 bases). Between the trimmed V and J ends, which lost 3 bases and 2 bases, there was a span of 8 bases. Germline V lookup: CDR1 KGHSH, CDR2 LQKENI. The CDR3 loop spans 14 amino acids. The CDR3 DNA reads as TGTGCCAGCTCACCGGGGGGACCTGGAAACACCATATATTTT. Protein product: CASSPGGPGNTIYF.

This clone was observed a single time. For the CDR3, the DNA is TGTGCTAGTGGTTTGGTCGGTGATACGCAGTATTTT. Amino acid sequence: CASGLVGDTQYF. The rearrangement uses TRBV12-5 and TRBJ2-3; D unresolved. Trimming removed 0 bases at V and 6 bases at J, with 4 bases between. Per germline, CDR1 LGHNT and CDR2 FRNRAP. CDR3 size: 12 residues.

This chain links TRBV28 with TRBJ1-2, with D possibly TRBD1 on 6 matching bases. Per germline, CDR1 MDHEN and CDR2 SYDVKM. V dropped 6 bases and J dropped 3 bases, with 8 bases sitting between them. CDR3 length: 12 amino acids. The CDR3, as DNA: TGTGCCAGCAGGGCAGGGGACTATGGCTACACCTTC. This sequence encodes CASRAGDYGYTF.

This chain uses TRBV5-1 with TRBJ2-5; D is uncertain. The CDR3 consists of 13 residues. Deletions cut 4 bases from V and 5 bases from J, with 12 bases between. CDR1 and CDR2 from the germline V gene are SGHRS and YFSETQ. The CDR3 protein is CASSIDTGETQYF. The CDR3 DNA reads as TGCGCCAGCAGCATAGATACGGGCGAGACCCAGTACTTC.

A few counts support this clone. V and J are TRBV5-6 and TRBJ2-3, with 14 bases matching TRBD2. This CDR3 contains 18 residues. Trimming took 3 bases from V and 6 from J; bases not matched to a gene: 12. Germline loops: CDR1 SGHDT, CDR2 YYEEEE. The CDR3 reads CASSSRTGTSGSSDTQYF. The CDR3 DNA reads TGTGCCAGCAGCTCAAGGACCGGGACTAGCGGGAGTAGTGATACGCAGTATTTT.

The rearrangement links TRBV9 to TRBJ2-1; 7 bases are shared with TRBD1. Germline-derived CDR1 and CDR2 are SGDLS and YYNGEE. The CDR3 runs to 15 residues. V gave up 4 bases and J gave up 1 base; unmatched junction bases: 5. The CDR3 sequence: CASSSNRGSYNEQFF. The CDR3, as DNA: TGTGCCAGCAGCTCTAACAGGGGATCCTACAATGAGCAGTTCTTC.

J is TRBJ2-1 and V is TRBV7-8; 9 positions agree with TRBD2. Trimming cost V 5 bases and J 4 bases; bases outside gene matches: 6. The CDR3 totals 15 residues. Germline V gene lookup returns CDR1 SGHVS and CDR2 FQNEAQ. This chain's CDR3 is CASSQVAGVYNEQFF. The CDR3 region has the DNA TGTGCCAGCAGCCAAGTAGCGGGAGTATACAATGAGCAGTTCTTC.

As to this clone: Other DNA sequences in the sample encode the same CDR3. This chain connects TRBV30 to TRBJ2-1; 9 bases are a match to TRBD2. J lost 5 bases, V lost 4 bases, and 3 bases had no gene match. The CDR3 runs 13 residues. The germline V gene has CDR1 GTSNPN and CDR2 SVGIG (reference sequence). In DNA, the CDR3 is TGTGCCTGGACGACTAGCGGAAACAATGAGCAGTTCTTC. This codes for CAWTTSGNNEQFF.

A word on this clone: The conserved final phenylalanine or tryptophan is absent from the CDR3, which likely points to a read error. The chain is built from TRBV30 and TRBJ1-2; weak D call: TRBD1 (5 bases). CDR1 and CDR2 from the germline V gene are GTSNPN and SVGIG (reference sequence). Trimming cost V 0 bases and J 5 bases, with 10 bases left between them. The CDR3 has 13 residues. The CDR3 region has the DNA TGTGCCTGGAGTGTTGCGGGGGAGTATGGCTACACCTCC. Protein: CAWSVAGEYGYTS.

V gene TRBV19 combines with J gene TRBJ2-3; 9 bases match TRBD2. Trimming cost V 3 bases and J 1 base; bases outside gene matches: 5. Germline CDR1 reads LNHDA; CDR2 reads SQIVND (reference sequence). This CDR3 spans 16 amino acids. The CDR3 protein is CASSMARTSGTDTQYF. In DNA, the CDR3 is TGTGCCAGTAGTATGGCCCGGACTAGCGGCACAGATACGCAGTATTTT.

The chain combines TRBV30 with TRBJ2-2; the D gene could be TRBD1 or TRBD2 (5 bases each). Germline V CDR1 and CDR2: GTSNPN, SVGIG (reference sequence). The CDR3 runs to 15 residues. Trimming pared 7 bases from V and 4 bases from J, leaving 19 bases between. The CDR3 bases are TGTGCCTTCAAGGGCCCAGGGCGGGCCACCGGGGAGCTGTTTTTT. Translation gives CAFKGPGRATGELFF.

The rearrangement links TRBV28 to TRBJ1-5, with TRBD1 identical over 7 bases. The germline CDR1 and CDR2 sequences are MDHEN and SYDVKM. J was trimmed by 1 base and V by 3 bases; bases with no gene match: 9. The length of the CDR3 is 17 residues. The CDR3 sequence: CASSLRFGTESNQPQHF. For the CDR3, the DNA is TGTGCCAGCAGTTTGCGGTTTGGGACAGAAAGCAATCAGCCCCAGCATTTT.

This rearrangement joins TRBV5-6 to TRBJ2-1; D not certain. The V gene's germline CDR1 is SGHDT and CDR2 YYEEEE. V was cut by 5 bases and J by 2 bases, with 17 bases left in between. The CDR3 is 16 amino acids. CDR3 bases: TGTGCCAGCAGTATGGAGCGAGGAGTCGCCTACAATGAGCAGTTCTTC. This encodes CASSMERGVAYNEQFF. Supplemented by reference TRBV5-6 and TRBJ2-1, the full variable domain reads DAGVTQSPTHLIKTRGQQVTLRCSPKSGHDTVSWYQQALGQGPQFIFQYYEEEERQRGNFPDRFSGHQFPNYSSELNVNALLLGDSALYLCASSMERGVAYNEQFFGPGTRLTVL.

This clone was counted between two and nine times. The genes are TRBV21-1 and TRBJ1-2; TRBD1 is taken as the D call from the table, unchecked against the DNA. TRBV21-1 is a pseudogene segment. CDR3 length: 15 amino acids. Here the CDR3 reads CASSNRDKSRNGYTF. The CDR3 bases are TGTGCCAGCAGCAACAGGGATAAGTCTAGAAATGGCTACACCTTC.

This clone has only one observation. J is TRBJ1-4 and V is TRBV27; the match to TRBD1 covers 9 bases. The CDR3 runs 14 residues. V was clipped by 4 bases and J by 8 bases; unmatched bases: 5. Germline V CDR1 and CDR2: MNHEY, SMNVEV (reference sequence). Here the CDR3 DNA reads TGTGCCAGCAGTTCTAACAGGGGGCGAGAAAAACTGTTTTTT. Protein product: CASSSNRGREKLFF.

J is TRBJ2-5 and V is TRBV11-2; 16 positions agree with TRBD2. CDR3 length: 18 amino acids. Unmatched junction bases numbered 7, after V lost 1 base and J lost 5 bases. The V gene's germline CDR1 is SGHAT and CDR2 FQNNGV. The CDR3 reads CASSLGPGLAGGGETQYF. For the CDR3, the DNA is TGTGCCAGCAGCTTAGGGCCGGGACTAGCGGGAGGGGGGGAGACCCAGTACTTC.

This chain connects TRBV1 to TRBJ1-2. TRBV1 has pseudogene status. The CDR3 has 14 amino acids. The CDR3 DNA sequence: TGCACCACCACACTAAGAGGGCGGCCCTGTGGCTACACCTTC. The encoded protein is CTTTLRGRPCGYTF.

This chain connects TRBV5-1 to TRBJ2-3; 8 nucleotides line up with TRBD2. After removal of 2 bases from V and 1 base from J, the junction contained 6 bases not matched to a gene. This CDR3 spans 16 amino acids. Germline loops: CDR1 SGHRS, CDR2 YFSETQ. The CDR3 DNA follows: TGCGCCAGCAGCTTACCACGGGAGGGCCGCACAGATACGCAGTATTTT. This codes for CASSLPREGRTDTQYF.

The chain uses TRBV18 and TRBJ1-3; D gene uncertain. V lost 0 bases, J lost 5 bases, and 5 bases lay in between. Germline V gene data show CDR1 as KGHSH and CDR2 as LQKENI. The CDR3 spans 13 residues. CDR3 in amino acids: CASSPPDRNTIYF. CDR3 in DNA: TGTGCCAGCTCACCACCGGATAGAAACACCATATATTTT.

This rearrangement joins TRBV7-3 to TRBJ2-3; D is uncertain. Germline V gives CDR1 SGHTA, CDR2 FQGTGA. Trimming stripped 4 bases from V and 2 bases from J, with 10 bases between. The CDR3 consists of 14 residues. Written as DNA, the CDR3 is TGTGCCAGCAGCTCCTACGGGTCCACAGATACGCAGTATTTT. Encoded protein: CASSSYGSTDTQYF.

J is TRBJ2-7 and V is TRBV5-1; D not certain. The CDR3 is 16 amino acids. CDR1 is SGHRS and CDR2 is YFSETQ in the germline V gene. The ends were cut back, 4 bases at V and 5 bases at J, with 22 bases in the middle. In DNA, the CDR3 is TGCGCCAGCAGCGACGGACCGCACCACCAGTTGGACGAGCAGTACTTC. Translated: CASSDGPHHQLDEQYF.

The gene calls are TRBV5-1 and TRBJ1-5; TRBD1 is a possible D gene (6 bases). Germline-derived CDR1 and CDR2 are SGHRS and YFSETQ. This CDR3 comprises 18 residues. Between the trimmed V and J ends, which lost 0 bases and 4 bases, there was a span of 20 bases. CDR3 DNA: TGCGCCAGCAGCTTGGGGGACACGGCCGATGGGCCAAATCAGCCCCAGCATTTT. Its protein is CASSLGDTADGPNQPQHF.